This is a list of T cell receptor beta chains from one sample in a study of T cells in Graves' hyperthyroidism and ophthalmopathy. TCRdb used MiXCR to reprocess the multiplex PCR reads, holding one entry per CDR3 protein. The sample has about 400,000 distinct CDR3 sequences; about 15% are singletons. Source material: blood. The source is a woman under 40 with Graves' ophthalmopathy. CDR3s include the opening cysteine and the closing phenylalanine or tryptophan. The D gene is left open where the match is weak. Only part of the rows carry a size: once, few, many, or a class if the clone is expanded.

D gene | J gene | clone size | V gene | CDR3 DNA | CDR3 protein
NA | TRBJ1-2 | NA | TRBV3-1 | TGTGCCAGTAGACCCCCCGGTGGCTATAGCTACACCTTC | CASRPPGGYSYTF
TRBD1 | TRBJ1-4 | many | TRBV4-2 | TGTGCCAGCAGCCAAGAAGGAATGGGACAGGCTAATGAAAAACTGTTTTTT | CASSQEGMGQANEKLFF
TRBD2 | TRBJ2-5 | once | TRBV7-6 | TGTGCCAGCGGACCTAGCGGGGGTTCCCAAGAGACCCAGTACTTC | CASGPSGGSQETQYF
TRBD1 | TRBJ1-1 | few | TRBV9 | TGTGCCAGCAGCGGGCGGGACAGGGGCAAAGACGGCACTGAAGCTTTCTTT | CASSGRDRGKDGTEAFF
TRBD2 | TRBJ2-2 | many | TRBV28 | TGTGCCAGCATTAGCGGGGGTGTGAACACCGGGGAGCTGTTTTTT | CASISGGVNTGELFF
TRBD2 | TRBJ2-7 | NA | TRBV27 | TGTGCCAGCAGTTTCCCTAGCGGGGCGGCTGAATACGAGCAGTACTTC | CASSFPSGAAEYEQYF
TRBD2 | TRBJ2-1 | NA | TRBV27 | TGTGCCAGCCGTGGACTAGCGGTATACAATGAGCAGTTCTTC | CASRGLAVYNEQFF
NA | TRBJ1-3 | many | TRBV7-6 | TGTGCCAGCAGCCCGCATGCAGGCTTCTCTGGAAACACCATATATTTT | CASSPHAGFSGNTIYF
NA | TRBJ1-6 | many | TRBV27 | TGTGCCAGCAGTTTATTCGGGGGAGACTCCTATAATTCACCCCTCCACTTT | CASSLFGGDSYNSPLHF
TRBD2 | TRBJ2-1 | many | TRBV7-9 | TGTGCCAGCAGCTTTGCCGACAGCAGAATACTAGCGGGGGAGTACAATGAGCAGTTCTTC | CASSFADSRILAGEYNEQFF
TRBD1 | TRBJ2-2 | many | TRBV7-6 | TGTGCCAGCAGCTTACAGGGGGCAAACACCGGGGAGCTGTTTTTT | CASSLQGANTGELFF
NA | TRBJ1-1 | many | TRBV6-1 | TGTGCCAGCTCGGTGAAGGGGAACACTGAAGCTTTCTTT | CASSVKGNTEAFF
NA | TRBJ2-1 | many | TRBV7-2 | TGTGCCAGCAGCCCGCGGACTATTATTGACAATGAGCAGTTCTTC | CASSPRTIIDNEQFF
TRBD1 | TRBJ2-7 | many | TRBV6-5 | TGTGCCAGCAGTTACTCTCCAGGGGGTTACGAGCAGTACTTC | CASSYSPGGYEQYF
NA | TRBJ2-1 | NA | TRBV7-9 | TGTGCCAGCAGCCGTACTGGCCCTAGCTCCTACAATGAGCAGTTCTTC | CASSRTGPSSYNEQFF
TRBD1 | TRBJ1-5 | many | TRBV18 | TGTGCCAGCTCACCGGGGGACAGGAGTTATAGCAATCAGCCCCAGCATTTT | CASSPGDRSYSNQPQHF
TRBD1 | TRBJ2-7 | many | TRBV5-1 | TGCGCCAGCAGCGGAGGGACAGGGGGCGCCTACGAGCAGTACTTC | CASSGGTGGAYEQYF
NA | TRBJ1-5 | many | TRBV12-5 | TGTGCTAGTGGTCCTGACAGGCATAGCAATCAGCCCCAGCATTTT | CASGPDRHSNQPQHF
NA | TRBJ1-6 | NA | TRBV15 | TGTGCCACCAGCGAGGGGAATTCACCCCTCCACTTT | CATSEGNSPLHF
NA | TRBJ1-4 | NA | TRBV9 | TGTGCCAGCAGCGTAGATCCCTTCGGGGGCCTCAATGAAAAACTGTTTTTT | CASSVDPFGGLNEKLFF
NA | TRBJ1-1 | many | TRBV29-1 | TGCAGCGTGACCTTACAGGGTGGAAACACTGAAGCTTTCTTT | CSVTLQGGNTEAFF
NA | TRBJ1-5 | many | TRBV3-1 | TGTGCCAGCAGCCAAGACAGGGCCGGGAGTCAGCCCCAGCATTTT | CASSQDRAGSQPQHF
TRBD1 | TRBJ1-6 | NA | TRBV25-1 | TGTGCCAACAGTGATGAGAGGGGGCTTTCACCCCTCCACTTT | CANSDERGLSPLHF
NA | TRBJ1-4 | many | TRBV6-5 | TGTGCCAGCAGTTACGGGCGACGAGGGGAAAAACTGTTTTTT | CASSYGRRGEKLFF
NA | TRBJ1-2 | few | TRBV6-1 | TGTGCCAGCAGTATCCTCCGGGGGAGAAGGGATGGATATGGCTACACCTTC | CASSILRGRRDGYGYTF
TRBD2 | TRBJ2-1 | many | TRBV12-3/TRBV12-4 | TGTGCCAGCAGCGCCACTAGCGGGGGTCGGGGTGAGCAGTTCTTC | CASSATSGGRGEQFF
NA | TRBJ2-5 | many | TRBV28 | TGTGCCAGCAGTTTCGCTAGCTCGGAGACCCAGTACTTC | CASSFASSETQYF
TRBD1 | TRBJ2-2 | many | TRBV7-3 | TGTGCCAGCAGCGACAGGGGGAGGAATCACGCGAACACCGGGGAGCTGTTTTTT | CASSDRGRNHANTGELFF
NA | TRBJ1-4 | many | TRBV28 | TGTGCCAGCAGTTTTGGGGTCGAAAAACTGTTTTTT | CASSFGVEKLFF
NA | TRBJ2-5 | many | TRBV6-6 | TGTGCCAGCAGTTACTCCCCAGTAGCAGAGACCCAGTACTTC | CASSYSPVAETQYF
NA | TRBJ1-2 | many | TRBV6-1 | TGTGCCAGCAGTGAATCGACAGTATATGGCTACACCTTC | CASSESTVYGYTF
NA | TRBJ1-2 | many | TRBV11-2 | TGTGCCAGCAGCTTGTTAGTGGGCTACACCTTC | CASSLLVGYTF
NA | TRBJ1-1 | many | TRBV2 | TGTGCCAGCAGTGATAGGGCTGACAGCAGGGATGCTGTAACTGAAGCTTTCTTT | CASSDRADSRDAVTEAFF
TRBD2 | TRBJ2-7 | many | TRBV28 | TGTGCCAGCAGTTTTCGCCTAGCGGGGGGCTCCCCCCCGTCCGGTCCCTACGAGCAGTACTTC | CASSFRLAGGSPPSGPYEQYF
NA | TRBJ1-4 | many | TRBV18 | TGTGCCAGCCAGTCGGGTGCAACTAATGAAAAACTGTTTTTT | CASQSGATNEKLFF
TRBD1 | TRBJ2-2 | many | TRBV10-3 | TGTGCCATCAGTGGGACAGGTCTCAACACCGGGGAGCTGTTTTTT | CAISGTGLNTGELFF
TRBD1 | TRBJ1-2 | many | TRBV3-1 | TGTGCCAGCAGCCAACGGACAGGGAGGGTTAACTATGGCTACACCTTC | CASSQRTGRVNYGYTF
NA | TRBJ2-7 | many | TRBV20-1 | TGCAGTGCTAGCGGGAGGACAGGAGAGTACTACGAGCAGTACTTC | CSASGRTGEYYEQYF
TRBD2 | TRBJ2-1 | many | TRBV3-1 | TGTGCCAGCAGCCCGGGGGCAGGACTAGCGGGCCGGAATGAGCAGTTCTTC | CASSPGAGLAGRNEQFF
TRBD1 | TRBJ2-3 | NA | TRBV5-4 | TGTGCCAGCAGCTTGCCGGGACAGGGTGGGGATACGCAGTATTTT | CASSLPGQGGDTQYF
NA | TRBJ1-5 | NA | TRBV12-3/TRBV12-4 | TGTGCCAGCAGACCTCCGGGAAATAGCAATCAGCCCCAGCATTTT | CASRPPGNSNQPQHF
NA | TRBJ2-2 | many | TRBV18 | TGTGCCAGCTCACCACCGCTGACTATCGCACCCGGGGAGCTGTTTTTT | CASSPPLTIAPGELFF
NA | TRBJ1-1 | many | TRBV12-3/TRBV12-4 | TGTGCCAGCAGATCATACCCCAGGGGAGGCACTGAAGCTTTCTTT | CASRSYPRGGTEAFF